This TCR beta chain was retrieved from a study of cytomegalovirus exposure and HLA in healthy donors. The CDR3 has 17 amino acids. Trimming left V 2 bases short and J 1 base short, with 16 bases between. Germline V gives CDR1 SGDLS, CDR2 YYNGEE. PCR involved 60 Vbeta and 13 Jbeta primers. TCRdb's table, derived via immunoSEQ multiplex PCR, lists solely in-frame clones and lacks some. Among approximately 200,000 clones listed, roughly four fifths were seen once. This chain connects TRBV9 to TRBJ2-1; D may be TRBD2 (5 bases). The clonotype comes from a woman younger than 30 in good health and CMV-seropositive. Sequences were obtained from PBMCs. This CDR3 is CASSVRAQRPSYNEQFF. CDR3 in DNA: TGTGCCAGCAGCGTCCGCGCCCAGCGGCCGTCCTACAATGAGCAGTTCTTC.